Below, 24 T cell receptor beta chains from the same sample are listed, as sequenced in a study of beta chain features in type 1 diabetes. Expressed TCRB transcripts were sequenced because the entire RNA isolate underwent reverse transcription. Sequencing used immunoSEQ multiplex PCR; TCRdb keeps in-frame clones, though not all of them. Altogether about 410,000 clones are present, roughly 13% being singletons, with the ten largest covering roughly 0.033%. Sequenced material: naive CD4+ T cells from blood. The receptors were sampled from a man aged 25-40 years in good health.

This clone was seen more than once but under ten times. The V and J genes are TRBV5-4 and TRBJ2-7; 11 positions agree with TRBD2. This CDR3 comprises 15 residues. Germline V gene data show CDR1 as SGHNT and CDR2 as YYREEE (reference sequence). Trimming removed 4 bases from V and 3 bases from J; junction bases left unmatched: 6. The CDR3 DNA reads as TGTGCCAGCAGCACGACTAGCGGGGTAGGCTACGAGCAGTACTTC. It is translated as CASSTTSGVGYEQYF.

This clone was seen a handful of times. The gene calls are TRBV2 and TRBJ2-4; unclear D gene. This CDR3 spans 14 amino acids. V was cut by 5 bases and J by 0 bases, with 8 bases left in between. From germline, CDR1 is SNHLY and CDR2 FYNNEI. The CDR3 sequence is CASSLTQAKNIQYF. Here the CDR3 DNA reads TGTGCCAGCAGTCTTACCCAAGCCAAAAACATTCAGTACTTC. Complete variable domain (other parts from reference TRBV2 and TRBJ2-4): EPEVTQTPSHQVTQMGQEVILRCVPISNHLYFYWYRQILGQKVEFLVSFYNNEISEKSEIFDDQFSVERPDGSNFTLKIRSTKLEDSAMYFCASSLTQAKNIQYFGAGTRLSVL.

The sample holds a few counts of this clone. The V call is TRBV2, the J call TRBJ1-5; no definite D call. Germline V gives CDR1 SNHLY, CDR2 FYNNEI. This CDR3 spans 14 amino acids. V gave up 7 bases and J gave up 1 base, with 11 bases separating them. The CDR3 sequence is CASNEVYSNQPQHF. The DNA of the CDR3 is TGTGCCAGCAATGAGGTTTACAGCAATCAGCCCCAGCATTTT.

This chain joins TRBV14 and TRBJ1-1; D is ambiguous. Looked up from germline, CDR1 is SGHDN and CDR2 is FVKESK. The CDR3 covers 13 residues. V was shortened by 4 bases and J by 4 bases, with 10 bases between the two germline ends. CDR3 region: CASSPSGITEAFF. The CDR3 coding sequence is TGTGCCAGCAGCCCAAGTGGGATCACTGAAGCTTTCTTT.

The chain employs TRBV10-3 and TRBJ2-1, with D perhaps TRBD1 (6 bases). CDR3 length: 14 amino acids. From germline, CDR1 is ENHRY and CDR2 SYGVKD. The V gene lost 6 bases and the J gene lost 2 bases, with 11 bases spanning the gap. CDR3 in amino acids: CAIRQGSPYNEQFF. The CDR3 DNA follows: TGTGCCATCAGGCAGGGGAGTCCCTACAATGAGCAGTTCTTC.

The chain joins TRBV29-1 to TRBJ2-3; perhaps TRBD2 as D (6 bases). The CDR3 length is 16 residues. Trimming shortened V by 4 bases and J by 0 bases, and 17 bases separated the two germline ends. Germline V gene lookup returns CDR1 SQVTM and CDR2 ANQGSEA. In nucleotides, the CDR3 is TGCAGCGTTGCGGCTATTAGCGGAGTTAGCACAGATACGCAGTATTTT. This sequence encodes CSVAAISGVSTDTQYF.

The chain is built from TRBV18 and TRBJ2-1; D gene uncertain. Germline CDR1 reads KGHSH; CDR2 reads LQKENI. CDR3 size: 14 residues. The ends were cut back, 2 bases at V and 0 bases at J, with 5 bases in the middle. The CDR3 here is CASSPGVSYNEQFF. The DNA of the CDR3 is TGTGCCAGCTCACCAGGAGTCTCCTACAATGAGCAGTTCTTC.

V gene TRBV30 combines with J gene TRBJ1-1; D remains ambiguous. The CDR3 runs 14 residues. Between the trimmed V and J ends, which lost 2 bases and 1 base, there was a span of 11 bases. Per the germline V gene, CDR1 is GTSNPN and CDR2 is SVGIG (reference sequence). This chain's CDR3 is CAWSPWAPNTEAFF. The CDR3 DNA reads TGTGCCTGGAGTCCTTGGGCACCGAACACTGAAGCTTTCTTT.

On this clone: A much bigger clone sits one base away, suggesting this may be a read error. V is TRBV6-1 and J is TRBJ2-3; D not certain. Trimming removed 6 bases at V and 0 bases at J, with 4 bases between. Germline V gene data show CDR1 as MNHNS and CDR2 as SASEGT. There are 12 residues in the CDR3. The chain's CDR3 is CASSSSTDTQYF. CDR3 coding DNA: TGTGCCAGCAGCTCCAGCACAGATACGCAGTATTTT.

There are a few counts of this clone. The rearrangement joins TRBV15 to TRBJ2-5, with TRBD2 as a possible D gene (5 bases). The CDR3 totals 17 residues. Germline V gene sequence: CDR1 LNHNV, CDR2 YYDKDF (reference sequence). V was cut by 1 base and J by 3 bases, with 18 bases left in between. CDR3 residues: CATSRVVLAGREETQYF. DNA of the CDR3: TGTGCCACCAGCAGAGTTGTTTTGGCGGGCAGAGAAGAGACCCAGTACTTC.

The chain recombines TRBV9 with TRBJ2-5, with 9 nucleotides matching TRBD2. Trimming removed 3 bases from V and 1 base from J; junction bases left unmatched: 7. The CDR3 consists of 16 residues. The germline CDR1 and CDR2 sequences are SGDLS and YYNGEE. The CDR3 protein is CASSAGTSRGQETQYF. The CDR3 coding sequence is TGTGCCAGCAGCGCTGGGACTAGCCGGGGCCAAGAGACCCAGTACTTC.

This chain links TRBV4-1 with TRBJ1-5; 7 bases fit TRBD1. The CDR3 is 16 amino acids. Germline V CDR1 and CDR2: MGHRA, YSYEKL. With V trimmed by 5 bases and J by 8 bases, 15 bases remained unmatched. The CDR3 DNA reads TGCGCCAGCAGCTCGCCCAAGGACAGGTTAGAGGAGCCCCAGCATTTT. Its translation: CASSSPKDRLEEPQHF.

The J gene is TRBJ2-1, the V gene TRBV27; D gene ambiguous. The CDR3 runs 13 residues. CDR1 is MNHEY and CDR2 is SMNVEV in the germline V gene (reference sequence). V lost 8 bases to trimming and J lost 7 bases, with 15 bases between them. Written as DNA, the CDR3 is TGTGCCAGCCGTTGGGTTGTAGGGAATGAGCAGTTCTTC. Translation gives CASRWVVGNEQFF.

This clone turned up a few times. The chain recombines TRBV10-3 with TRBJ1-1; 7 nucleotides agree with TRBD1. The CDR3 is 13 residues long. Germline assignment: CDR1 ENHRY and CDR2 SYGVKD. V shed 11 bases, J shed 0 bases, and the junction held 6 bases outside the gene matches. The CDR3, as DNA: TGTGCCGTACGACAGGGTCTGAACACTGAAGCTTTCTTT. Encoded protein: CAVRQGLNTEAFF.

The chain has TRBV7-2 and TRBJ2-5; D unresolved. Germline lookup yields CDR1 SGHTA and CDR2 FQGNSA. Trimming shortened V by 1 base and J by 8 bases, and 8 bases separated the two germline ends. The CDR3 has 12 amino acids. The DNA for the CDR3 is TGTGCCAGCAGCTTAGATTTCGGTACCCAGTACTTC. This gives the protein CASSLDFGTQYF.

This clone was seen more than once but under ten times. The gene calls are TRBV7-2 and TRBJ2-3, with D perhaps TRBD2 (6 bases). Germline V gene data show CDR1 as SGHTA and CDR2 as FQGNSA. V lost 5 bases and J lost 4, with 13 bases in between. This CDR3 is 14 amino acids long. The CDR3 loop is CASSLGSLSDTQYF. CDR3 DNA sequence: TGTGCCAGCAGCCTCGGGAGCCTCTCAGATACGCAGTATTTT.

The CDR3 protein is CASTLRRAFYNEQFF. The DNA of the CDR3 is TGTGCCAGCACCCTACGGCGGGCGTTCTACAATGAGCAGTTCTTC. The rearrangement uses TRBV11-3 and TRBJ2-1, with a weak D call TRBD2 (5 bases). Germline V CDR1 and CDR2: SGHNT, YENEEA. The germline V and J ends were trimmed by 7 bases and 3 bases, with 16 bases remaining between them. The CDR3 covers 15 residues. The entire variable domain, with the rest obtained from reference TRBV11-3 and TRBJ2-1, is as follows: EAGVVQSPRYKIIEKKQPVAFWCNPISGHNTLYWYLQNLGQGPELLIRYENEEAVDDSQLPKDRFSAERLKGVDSTLKIQPAELGDSAVYLCASTLRRAFYNEQFFGPGTRLTVL.

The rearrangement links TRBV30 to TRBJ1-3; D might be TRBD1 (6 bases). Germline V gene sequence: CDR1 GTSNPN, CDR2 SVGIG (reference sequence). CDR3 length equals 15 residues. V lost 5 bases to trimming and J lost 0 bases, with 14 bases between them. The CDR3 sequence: CAWDFGTHSGNTIYF. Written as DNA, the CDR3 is TGTGCCTGGGACTTCGGGACACACTCTGGAAACACCATATATTTT.

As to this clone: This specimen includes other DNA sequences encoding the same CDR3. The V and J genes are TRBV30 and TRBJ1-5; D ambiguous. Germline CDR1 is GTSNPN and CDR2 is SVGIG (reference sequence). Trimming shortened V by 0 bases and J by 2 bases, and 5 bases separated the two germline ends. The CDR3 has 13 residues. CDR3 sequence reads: CAWSVRGNQPQHF. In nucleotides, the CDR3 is TGTGCCTGGAGTGTACGTGGCAATCAGCCCCAGCATTTT.

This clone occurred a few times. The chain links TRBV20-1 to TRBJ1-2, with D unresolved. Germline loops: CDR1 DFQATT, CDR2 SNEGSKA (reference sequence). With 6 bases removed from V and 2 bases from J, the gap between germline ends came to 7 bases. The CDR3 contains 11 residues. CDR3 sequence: CSAPGNYGYTF. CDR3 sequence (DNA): TGCAGTGCCCCAGGAAACTATGGCTACACCTTC.

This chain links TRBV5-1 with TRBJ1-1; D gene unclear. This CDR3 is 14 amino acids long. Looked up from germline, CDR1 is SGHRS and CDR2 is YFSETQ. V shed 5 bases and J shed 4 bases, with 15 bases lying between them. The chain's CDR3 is CASRVDFSGTEAFF. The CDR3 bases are TGCGCCAGCAGGGTGGACTTCAGCGGCACTGAAGCTTTCTTT.

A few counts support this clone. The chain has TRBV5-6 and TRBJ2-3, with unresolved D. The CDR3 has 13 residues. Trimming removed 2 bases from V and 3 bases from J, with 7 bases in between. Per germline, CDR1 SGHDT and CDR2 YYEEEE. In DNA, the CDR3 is TGTGCCAGCAGCTTCTGGAAGACAGATACGCAGTATTTT. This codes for CASSFWKTDTQYF.

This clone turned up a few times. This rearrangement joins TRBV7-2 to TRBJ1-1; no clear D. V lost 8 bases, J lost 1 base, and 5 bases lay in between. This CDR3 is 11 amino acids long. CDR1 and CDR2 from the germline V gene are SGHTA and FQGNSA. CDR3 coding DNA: TGTGCCAGCCGCCCGAACACTGAAGCTTTCTTT. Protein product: CASRPNTEAFF.

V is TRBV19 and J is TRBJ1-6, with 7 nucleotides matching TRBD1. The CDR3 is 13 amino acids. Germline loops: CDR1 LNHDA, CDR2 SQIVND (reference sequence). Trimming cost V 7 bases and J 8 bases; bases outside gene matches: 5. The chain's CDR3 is CASTARGYSPLHF. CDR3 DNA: TGTGCCAGTACCGCCAGGGGGTATTCACCCCTCCACTTT.